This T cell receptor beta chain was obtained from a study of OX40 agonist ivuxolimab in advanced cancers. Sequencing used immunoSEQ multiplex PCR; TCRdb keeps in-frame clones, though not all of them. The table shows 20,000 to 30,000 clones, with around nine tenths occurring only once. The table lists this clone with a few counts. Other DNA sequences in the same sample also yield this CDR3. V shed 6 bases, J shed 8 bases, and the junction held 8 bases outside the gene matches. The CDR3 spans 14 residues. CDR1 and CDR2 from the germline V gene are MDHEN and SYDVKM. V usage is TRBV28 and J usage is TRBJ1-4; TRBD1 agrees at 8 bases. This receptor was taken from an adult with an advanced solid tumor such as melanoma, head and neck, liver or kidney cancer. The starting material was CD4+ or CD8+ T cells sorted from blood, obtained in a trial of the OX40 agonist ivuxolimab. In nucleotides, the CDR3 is TGTGCCAGCAGCAGGGGGCAGGGAAGGGAAAAACTGTTTTTT. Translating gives CASSRGQGREKLFF.